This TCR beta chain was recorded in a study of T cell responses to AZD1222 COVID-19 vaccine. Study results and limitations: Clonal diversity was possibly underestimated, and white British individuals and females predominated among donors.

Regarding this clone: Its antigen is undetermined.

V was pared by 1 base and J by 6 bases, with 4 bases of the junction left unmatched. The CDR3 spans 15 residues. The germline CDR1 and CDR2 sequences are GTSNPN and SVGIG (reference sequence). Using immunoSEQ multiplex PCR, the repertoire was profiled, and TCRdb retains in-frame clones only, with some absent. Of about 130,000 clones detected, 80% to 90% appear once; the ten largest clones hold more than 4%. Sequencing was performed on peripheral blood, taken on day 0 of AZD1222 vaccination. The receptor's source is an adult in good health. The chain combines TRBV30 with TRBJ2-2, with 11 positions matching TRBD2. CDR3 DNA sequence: TGTGCCTGGAGTGGGAGTAGCGGGGGGGCCGGGGAGCTGTTTTTT. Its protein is CAWSGSSGGAGELFF.